The entry below describes one T cell receptor (beta chain). Its antigen is not known. The sample is drawn from a study of OX40 agonist ivuxolimab in advanced cancers. Study results and caveats: Normalized expansion of T-cell clones was also low for some nonresponders.

The V gene lost 4 bases and the J gene lost 0 bases, with 6 bases spanning the gap. Germline CDR1 is SGHDN and CDR2 is FVKESK. The length of the CDR3 is 13 residues. TCRdb keeps only in-frame clones here, not all; method: immunoSEQ multiplex PCR. The data contain approximately 49,000 clones, approximately 81% of them singletons. This chain links TRBV14 with TRBJ1-1; no definite D call. The sequence was collected from an adult with an advanced solid tumor such as melanoma, head and neck, liver or kidney cancer. The sample consisted of CD4+ or CD8+ T cells sorted from blood, taken in a trial of the OX40 agonist ivuxolimab. The CDR3 reads CASSPTVNTEAFF. CDR3 in DNA: TGTGCCAGCAGCCCTACAGTGAACACTGAAGCTTTCTTT. The full variable domain, rest sourced from reference TRBV14 and TRBJ1-1, is EAGVTQFPSHSVIEKGQTVTLRCDPISGHDNLYWYRRVMGKEIKFLLHFVKESKQDESGMPNNRFLAERTGGTYSTLKVQPAELEDSGVYFCASSPTVNTEAFFGQGTRLTVV.